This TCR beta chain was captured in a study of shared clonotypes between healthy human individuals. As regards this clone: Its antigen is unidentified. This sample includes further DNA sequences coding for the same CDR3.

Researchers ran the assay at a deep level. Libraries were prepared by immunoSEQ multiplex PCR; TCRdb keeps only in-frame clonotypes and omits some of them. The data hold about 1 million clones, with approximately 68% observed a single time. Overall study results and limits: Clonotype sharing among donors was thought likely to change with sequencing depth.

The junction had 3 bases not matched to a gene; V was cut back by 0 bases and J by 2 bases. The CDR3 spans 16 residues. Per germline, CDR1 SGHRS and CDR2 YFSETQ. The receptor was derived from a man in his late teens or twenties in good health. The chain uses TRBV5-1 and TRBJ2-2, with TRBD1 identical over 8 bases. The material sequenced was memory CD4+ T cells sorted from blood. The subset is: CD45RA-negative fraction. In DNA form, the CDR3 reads TGCGCCAGCAGCTTGGCACCAGGGGGCAACACCGGGGAGCTGTTTTTT. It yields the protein CASSLAPGGNTGELFF.